Below are 20 T cell receptor beta chains sequenced from a single sample in a study of blood T cell repertoires in COVID-19. The method was immunoSEQ multiplex PCR; TCRdb's version includes in-frame clones alone and lacks a portion of them. This sample has 150,000 to 200,000 clones, with 82% found just once. Sequenced input: PBMCs or T cells enriched from blood (not recorded which). These receptors were obtained from a woman in her sixties with acute COVID-19.

The rearrangement uses TRBV19 and TRBJ2-5; perhaps TRBD1 as D (5 bases). The V and J ends lost 1 base and 5 bases respectively, with 11 bases between them. CDR3 length: 14 residues. Per the germline V gene, CDR1 is LNHDA and CDR2 is SQIVND (reference sequence). CDR3 loop: CASSIGRALETQYF. The CDR3 region has the DNA TGTGCCAGTAGTATAGGCAGGGCCCTGGAGACCCAGTACTTC. The full variable domain, its missing parts supplied by reference TRBV19 and TRBJ2-5, is DGGITQSPKYLFRKEGQNVTLSCEQNLNHDAMYWYRQDPGQGLRLIYYSQIVNDFQKGDIAEGYSVSREKKESFPLTVTSAQKNPTAFYLCASSIGRALETQYFGPGTRLLVL.

This sequence joins TRBV30 and TRBJ2-1; D is possibly TRBD1 (5 bases). Per the germline V gene, CDR1 is GTSNPN and CDR2 is SVGIG (reference sequence). Between the trimmed V and J ends, which lost 2 bases and 4 bases, there was a span of 9 bases. The CDR3 totals 13 residues. The DNA of the CDR3 is TGTGCCTGGAGTCCAGACAGTTACAATGAGCAGTTCTTC. Translated: CAWSPDSYNEQFF.

The CDR3 nucleotides read TGTGCCAGCAGCGTAATCCCAGCGTCAGATACGCAGTATTTT. It specifies CASSVIPASDTQYF. V gene TRBV9 combines with J gene TRBJ2-3; no definite D call. Germline assignment: CDR1 SGDLS and CDR2 YYNGEE. Trimming removed 1 base from V and 4 bases from J, with 10 bases in between. The CDR3 is 14 residues long.

The genes are TRBV3-1 (or the pseudogene TRBV3-2) and TRBJ1-4; D is undetermined. The CDR3 totals 17 residues. Germline V lookup: CDR1 LGHDT, CDR2 YNNKEL (reference sequence). Between the trimmed V and J ends, which lost 6 bases and 0 bases, there was a span of 17 bases. The CDR3 DNA follows: TGTGCCAGCAGTCCTAACACGCCGGGTGCAACTAATGAAAAACTGTTTTTT. Translating it yields CASSPNTPGATNEKLFF.

The chain employs TRBV29-1 and TRBJ1-3, with D unclear. Germline CDR1 SQVTM, CDR2 ANQGSEA. The CDR3 runs to 12 residues. V gave up 3 bases and J gave up 2 bases, with 5 bases separating them. The CDR3 loop is CSVDGTGNTIYF. DNA for the CDR3: TGCAGCGTTGACGGGACTGGAAACACCATATATTTT.

This clone was observed a handful of times. V is TRBV19 and J is TRBJ1-2, with 8 bases aligning to TRBD1. J gave up 2 bases and V 4 bases, and 15 bases lay outside the gene matches. The CDR3 length is 18 residues. Germline CDR1 is LNHDA and CDR2 is SQIVND (reference sequence). The CDR3 is CASSSPRGRARSNYGYTF. In DNA, the CDR3 is TGTGCCAGTAGTAGTCCCAGGGGGCGAGCCAGATCCAACTATGGCTACACCTTC.

The chain has TRBV30 and TRBJ2-3; a weak D match, TRBD2 (6 bases). The CDR3 loop spans 14 amino acids. Trimming removed 0 bases at V and 6 bases at J, with 13 bases between. CDR1 and CDR2 (germline): GTSNPN, SVGIG (reference sequence). The CDR3 sequence: CAWSVLAGGDTQYF. Written as DNA, the CDR3 is TGTGCCTGGAGTGTACTGGCTGGGGGGGATACGCAGTATTTT.

The rearrangement joins TRBV7-2 to TRBJ2-1, with 7 bases aligning to TRBD1. CDR3 length: 13 amino acids. The V segment lost 5 bases and the J segment 14 bases; nucleotides outside the gene matches: 12. Germline CDR1 reads SGHTA; CDR2 reads FQGNSA. In DNA, the CDR3 is TGTGCCAGCAGCCCCCAGGGGGTTAGGGGTAAGTTCTTC. Translating gives CASSPQGVRGKFF.

The chain uses TRBV28 and TRBJ2-4, with 7 nucleotides matching TRBD1. The CDR3 has 18 residues. The V gene end was trimmed by 6 bases and the J gene end by 8 bases; junction bases not matched to a gene: 22. Per germline, CDR1 MDHEN and CDR2 SYDVKM. The CDR3: CASRYGWGRKRGTDIQYF. CDR3 DNA sequence: TGTGCCAGCAGATATGGGTGGGGCAGGAAGAGAGGGACAGACATTCAGTACTTC.

The rearrangement uses TRBV6-5 and TRBJ1-2, with D unresolved. There are 13 residues in the CDR3. V was trimmed by 6 bases and J by 8 bases, leaving 16 bases between them. Germline V gene lookup returns CDR1 MNHEY and CDR2 SVGAGI. Written as DNA, the CDR3 is TGTGCCAGCAGGAGAGGCCTCTCTAAGGGCTACACCTTC. Translating gives CASRRGLSKGYTF.

This clone has more than one count but fewer than ten. The chain links TRBV30 to TRBJ2-1; no clear D. Trimming removed 4 bases at V and 9 bases at J, with 10 bases between. In germline, CDR1 is GTSNPN, CDR2 SVGIG (reference sequence). The CDR3 runs 11 residues. In DNA, the CDR3 is TGTGCCTGGACCATGACTTTTGAGCAGTTCTTC. The encoded protein is CAWTMTFEQFF.

The rearrangement links TRBV13 to TRBJ2-3; a possible D gene is TRBD1 (6 bases). Germline V gives CDR1 PRHDT, CDR2 FYEKMQ (reference sequence). The V gene lost 5 bases and the J gene lost 3 bases, with 18 bases spanning the gap. This CDR3 is built from 16 residues. The DNA of the CDR3 is TGTGCCAGCAGCGTTCATCAGGGGACGAGTACAGATACGCAGTATTTT. Protein sequence: CASSVHQGTSTDTQYF.

This clone was counted only a few times. The chain couples TRBV5-6 to TRBJ2-1; no reliable D call. The CDR3 totals 11 residues. CDR1 is SGHDT and CDR2 is YYEEEE in the germline V gene. V lost 3 bases to trimming and J lost 9 bases, with 7 bases between them. In nucleotides, the CDR3 is TGTGCCAGCAGCTCTACAGTTGAGCAGTTCTTC. Translated, it gives CASSSTVEQFF. The complete variable domain, with remaining parts taken from reference TRBV5-6 and TRBJ2-1, reads DAGVTQSPTHLIKTRGQQVTLRCSPKSGHDTVSWYQQALGQGPQFIFQYYEEEERQRGNFPDRFSGHQFPNYSSELNVNALLLGDSALYLCASSSTVEQFFGPGTRLTVL.

This clone was seen only a few times. J is TRBJ2-7 and V is TRBV18; a possible D gene is TRBD2 (7 bases). The CDR3 spans 15 residues. Trimming removed 4 bases at V and 5 bases at J, with 18 bases between. In germline, CDR1 is KGHSH, CDR2 LQKENI. The CDR3 DNA reads TGTGCCAGCTCACAAGACGGGAGGACAGAAAACGAGCAGTACTTC. Translated, it gives CASSQDGRTENEQYF.

Written as DNA, the CDR3 is TGTGCCAGCAGGCCTGGAGTAGCTGGAAACACCATATATTTT. It yields the protein CASRPGVAGNTIYF. The chain employs TRBV2 and TRBJ1-3; D is undetermined. Germline V gene sequence: CDR1 SNHLY, CDR2 FYNNEI. Trimming stripped 6 bases from V and 2 bases from J, with 11 bases between. This CDR3 is 14 amino acids long.

The chain joins TRBV4-3 to TRBJ2-7, with no clear D. This CDR3 region has 13 residues. Germline CDR1 LGHNA, CDR2 YSLEER. V lost 0 bases and J lost 3, with 6 bases in between. The CDR3 spells CASSQDRSYEQYF. As DNA, the CDR3 is TGCGCCAGCAGCCAAGATCGCAGCTACGAGCAGTACTTC.

V usage is TRBV4-3 and J usage is TRBJ1-4; D gene unclear. There are 14 residues in the CDR3. Trimming cost V 1 base and J 5 bases, with 8 bases left between them. Germline V gives CDR1 LGHNA, CDR2 YSLEER. CDR3 sequence (DNA): TGCGCCAGCAGCCAAGCGGAGTCCAATGAAAAACTGTTTTTT. Its protein is CASSQAESNEKLFF.

V usage is TRBV10-3 and J usage is TRBJ2-7; TRBD2 is a possible D gene (5 bases). V was trimmed by 6 bases and J by 0 bases, leaving 21 bases between them. CDR3 length: 17 residues. Germline loops: CDR1 ENHRY, CDR2 SYGVKD. The CDR3 nucleotides are TGTGCCATCAGCCTCCACGGGGTCCCTCCCCCCTCCTACGAGCAGTACTTC. Its protein is CAISLHGVPPPSYEQYF.

The V call is TRBV7-2, the J call TRBJ1-3; TRBD1 agrees at 7 bases. Unmatched junction bases numbered 2, after V lost 4 bases and J lost 2 bases. The CDR3 covers 14 residues. Germline V gene sequence: CDR1 SGHTA, CDR2 FQGNSA. The CDR3 DNA is TGTGCCAGCAGCTCTGGGACAGCTGGAAACACCATATATTTT. Protein sequence: CASSSGTAGNTIYF.

J is TRBJ1-2 and V is TRBV5-5; 10 bases agree with TRBD1. Germline-derived CDR1 and CDR2 are SGHKS and YYEKEE (reference sequence). Germline trimming cut 3 bases from V and 7 bases from J; bases unmatched to any gene: 6. The CDR3 is 14 amino acids. Written as DNA, the CDR3 is TGTGCCAGCAGCTCGGGGACAGGGGAACGTGGCTACACCTTC. This encodes CASSSGTGERGYTF.